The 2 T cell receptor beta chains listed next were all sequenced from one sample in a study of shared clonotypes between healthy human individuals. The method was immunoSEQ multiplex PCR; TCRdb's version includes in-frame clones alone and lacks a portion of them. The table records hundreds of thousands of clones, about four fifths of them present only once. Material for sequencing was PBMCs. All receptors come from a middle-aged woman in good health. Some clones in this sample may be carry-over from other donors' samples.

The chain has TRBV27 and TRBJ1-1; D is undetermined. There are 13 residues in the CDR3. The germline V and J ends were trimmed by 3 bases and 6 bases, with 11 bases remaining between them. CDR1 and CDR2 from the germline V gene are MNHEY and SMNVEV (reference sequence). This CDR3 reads CASSFQRGAEAFF. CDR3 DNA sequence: TGTGCCAGCAGTTTTCAACGTGGAGCTGAAGCTTTCTTT.

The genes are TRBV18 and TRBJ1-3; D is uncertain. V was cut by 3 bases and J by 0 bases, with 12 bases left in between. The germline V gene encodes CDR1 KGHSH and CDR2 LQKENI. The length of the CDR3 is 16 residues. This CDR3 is CASSPLGGNSGNTIYF. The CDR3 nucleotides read TGTGCCAGCTCACCGCTCGGCGGAAACTCTGGAAACACCATATATTTT.